These 30 T cell receptor beta chains came from one sample sequenced in a study of cytomegalovirus exposure and HLA in healthy donors. The PCR made use of 60 Vbeta and 13 Jbeta primers. Method: immunoSEQ multiplex PCR; TCRdb's copy keeps in-frame clones and lacks some. The repertoire holds about 190,000 clones, roughly 80% seen once, with 1.6% in the top ten. The material sequenced was PBMCs. All receptors come from a young woman in good health and CMV-seronegative.

This clone has a handful of counts. V usage is TRBV29-1 and J usage is TRBJ1-2; weak D call: TRBD1 (6 bases). Trimming removed 7 bases at V and 4 bases at J, with 10 bases between. In germline, CDR1 is SQVTM, CDR2 ANQGSEA. This CDR3 region has 11 residues. The CDR3 DNA is TGCAGCGGAGGGGACATCTATGGCTACACCTTC. It translates to CSGGDIYGYTF.

The rearrangement joins TRBV27 to TRBJ1-6; 9 bases match TRBD1. The CDR3 consists of 15 residues. The junction had 7 bases not matched to a gene; V was cut back by 6 bases and J by 7 bases. Germline V gives CDR1 MNHEY, CDR2 SMNVEV (reference sequence). CDR3 DNA: TGTGCCAGCAGCCCAGGGACAGGGCGAAATTCACCCCTCCACTTT. Its translation: CASSPGTGRNSPLHF.

The chain links TRBV7-9 to TRBJ2-5; 7 nucleotides line up with TRBD1. This CDR3 region has 15 residues. Germline assignment: CDR1 SEHNR and CDR2 FQNEAQ (reference sequence). J gave up 0 bases and V 5 bases, and 6 bases lay outside the gene matches. The CDR3 is CASSHPGQNQETQYF. The CDR3 region has the DNA TGTGCCAGCAGCCATCCGGGACAGAACCAAGAGACCCAGTACTTC. Filled out from reference TRBV7-9 and TRBJ2-5, the complete variable domain reads DTGVSQNPRHKITKRGQNVTFRCDPISEHNRLYWYRQTLGQGPEFLTYFQNEAQLEKSRLLSDRFSAERPKGSFSTLEIQRTEQGDSAMYLCASSHPGQNQETQYFGPGTRLLVL.

The chain recombines TRBV9 with TRBJ2-1; 9 bases line up with TRBD1. The CDR3 is 15 amino acids. J gave up 4 bases and V 7 bases, and 9 bases lay outside the gene matches. Per the germline V gene, CDR1 is SGDLS and CDR2 is YYNGEE. DNA of the CDR3: TGTGCCAGCGCAAAAGGGGGGACAGGGTACAATGAGCAGTTCTTC. It codes for CASAKGGTGYNEQFF.

This clone was counted a few times. CDR3 sequence (DNA): TGCGCCAGCAGCACCGGGACAGGAGACTATGGCTACACCTTC. Translation gives CASSTGTGDYGYTF. The chain has TRBV5-1 and TRBJ1-2, with TRBD1 matching 8 bases. Germline trimming cut 4 bases from V and 3 bases from J; bases unmatched to any gene: 5. The CDR3 runs to 14 residues. Germline lookup yields CDR1 SGHRS and CDR2 YFSETQ.

The J gene is TRBJ1-2, the V gene TRBV4-1; TRBD1 might be the D (5 bases). The CDR3 is made up of 16 amino acids. V was shortened by 0 bases and J by 5 bases, with 16 bases between the two germline ends. Germline V gene data show CDR1 as MGHRA and CDR2 as YSYEKL. Written as DNA, the CDR3 is TGCGCCAGCAGCCAAGACCGGGACTGGGTGGGATATGGCTACACCTTC. This sequence encodes CASSQDRDWVGYGYTF.

The V call is TRBV7-3, the J call TRBJ1-1; 7 nucleotides line up with TRBD1. CDR3 size: 17 residues. V lost 3 bases, J lost 0 bases, and 10 bases stayed unmatched. Germline CDR1 and CDR2: SGHTA and FQGTGA. The CDR3 region is CASSFDRELGVNTEAFF. CDR3 nucleotide sequence: TGTGCCAGCAGCTTCGACAGGGAGTTGGGGGTGAACACTGAAGCTTTCTTT.

This chain links TRBV19 with TRBJ1-1, with D perhaps TRBD1 (5 bases). Trimming left V 5 bases short and J 0 bases short, with 13 bases between. The CDR3 has 15 residues. Germline V gene lookup returns CDR1 LNHDA and CDR2 SQIVND (reference sequence). This CDR3 is CASSGRVGMNTEAFF. The CDR3 DNA is TGTGCCAGTAGTGGCAGGGTTGGAATGAACACTGAAGCTTTCTTT.

V and J are TRBV11-3 and TRBJ2-3; D possibly corresponds to TRBD2 (5 bases). With 3 bases removed from V and 0 bases from J, the gap between germline ends came to 7 bases. Germline V gene data show CDR1 as SGHNT and CDR2 as YENEEA. The CDR3 runs to 14 residues. The DNA for the CDR3 is TGTGCCAGCAGCTTGGGAGCGAGCACAGATACGCAGTATTTT. It encodes CASSLGASTDTQYF.

This clone has a handful of counts. The chain uses TRBV30 and TRBJ1-1; D remains unclear. The CDR3 is 13 amino acids. From germline, CDR1 is GTSNPN and CDR2 SVGIG (reference sequence). The V and J ends lost 2 bases and 0 bases respectively, with 7 bases between them. As DNA, the CDR3 is TGTGCCTGGAGTAAGGGAGTGAACACTGAAGCTTTCTTT. Encoded protein: CAWSKGVNTEAFF.

The V call is TRBV5-1, the J call TRBJ2-2, with 13 bases matching TRBD2. The germline gives CDR1 SGHRS, CDR2 YFSETQ. J lost 4 bases, V lost 4 bases, and 4 bases had no gene match. The CDR3 is made up of 16 amino acids. The CDR3 here is CASSRTSGGSTGELFF. For the CDR3, the DNA is TGCGCCAGCAGCCGGACTAGCGGGGGCTCCACCGGGGAGCTGTTTTTT.

The chain couples TRBV5-5 to TRBJ1-1, with no clear D. The CDR3 is 16 amino acids. The V end lost 4 bases, the J end lost 1 base, and 17 bases lay between the germline ends. From germline, CDR1 is SGHKS and CDR2 YYEKEE (reference sequence). The CDR3 DNA reads TGTGCCAGCAGCCCGACGACATTGAGACCGAACACTGAAGCTTTCTTT. Translated: CASSPTTLRPNTEAFF.

The V gene is TRBV5-6, the J gene TRBJ2-7; no clear D gene. Germline CDR1 is SGHDT and CDR2 is YYEEEE. V dropped 1 base and J dropped 7 bases, with 6 bases sitting between them. The CDR3 contains 11 residues. In DNA, the CDR3 is TGTGCCAGCAGCTTGTCCGCGGAGCAGTACTTC. Amino acid sequence: CASSLSAEQYF.

The genes are TRBV18 and TRBJ2-7; 9 bases fit TRBD1. The CDR3 consists of 14 residues. The germline V gene encodes CDR1 KGHSH and CDR2 LQKENI. The trim removed 3 bases at V and 3 bases at J, leaving 3 bases unmatched. CDR3 DNA: TGTGCCAGCTCACCGACAGGGGGGTTCTACGAGCAGTACTTC. It translates to CASSPTGGFYEQYF.

The gene calls are TRBV29-1 and TRBJ1-2; 9 bases align to TRBD1. The CDR3 totals 14 residues. Germline V gives CDR1 SQVTM, CDR2 ANQGSEA. J was trimmed by 8 bases and V by 1 base; bases with no gene match: 8. CDR3 sequence (DNA): TGCAGCGTTGAAGCTGGAGGACAGGGGAAGGGCTACACCTTC. Its protein product is CSVEAGGQGKGYTF.

This chain uses TRBV29-1 with TRBJ2-4, with a weak D call TRBD1 (6 bases). Germline lookup yields CDR1 SQVTM and CDR2 ANQGSEA. The V and J ends lost 2 bases and 6 bases respectively, with 14 bases between them. This CDR3 region has 14 residues. DNA of the CDR3: TGCAGCGTTGAATTTCTAGGCAGGGGAAACATTCAGTACTTC. It codes for CSVEFLGRGNIQYF.

CDR3 amino acids: CASSPGGNTEAFF. As DNA, the CDR3 is TGTGCCAGCAGCCCCGGTGGGAACACTGAAGCTTTCTTT. The V call is TRBV11-2, the J call TRBJ1-1; unclear D gene. The CDR3 runs 13 residues. Germline V gene data show CDR1 as SGHAT and CDR2 as FQNNGV. Between the trimmed V and J ends, which lost 5 bases and 1 base, there was a span of 8 bases.

The chain combines TRBV5-1 with TRBJ2-5; 7 nucleotides match TRBD2. Germline loops: CDR1 SGHRS, CDR2 YFSETQ. The CDR3 has 15 amino acids. With 0 bases clipped from V and 5 bases from J, the junction kept 7 bases outside the gene matches. CDR3 region: CASSLAAGVRETQYF. CDR3 nucleotides: TGCGCCAGCAGCTTGGCCGCGGGAGTACGTGAGACCCAGTACTTC.

This chain joins TRBV7-3 and TRBJ2-1; 15 bases match TRBD2. The CDR3 runs 20 residues. V was pared by 4 bases and J by 2 bases, with 12 bases of the junction left unmatched. Germline values: CDR1 SGHTA, CDR2 FQGTGA. The CDR3: CASSSGGGTSGRSTYNEQFF. The CDR3 DNA follows: TGTGCCAGCAGCTCGGGGGGTGGGACTAGCGGGAGGAGCACCTACAATGAGCAGTTCTTC.

The V and J genes are TRBV28 and TRBJ1-5; D unclear. From germline, CDR1 is MDHEN and CDR2 SYDVKM. This CDR3 comprises 16 residues. V lost 7 bases and J 2 bases, leaving 18 bases between the germline ends. The CDR3, as DNA: TGTGCCAGCACCCCCCGAGTTGCGGTTGGCAATCAGCCCCAGCATTTT. It encodes CASTPRVAVGNQPQHF.

This chain connects TRBV28 to TRBJ2-1, with TRBD2 identical over 11 bases. With 3 bases clipped from V and 8 bases from J, the junction kept 3 bases outside the gene matches. CDR1 is MDHEN, CDR2 SYDVKM, per germline. This CDR3 comprises 14 residues. As DNA, the CDR3 is TGTGCCAGCAGTTTTAGCGGGGGGGCCGATGAGCAGTTCTTC. Its translation: CASSFSGGADEQFF.

The rearrangement uses TRBV18 and TRBJ1-2; D is unclear. Germline V gene data show CDR1 as KGHSH and CDR2 as LQKENI. This CDR3 contains 15 residues. V was pared by 3 bases and J by 0 bases, with 11 bases between. In DNA, the CDR3 is TGTGCCAGCTCACCTCCGATAGTAGCTAACTATGGCTACACCTTC. Its protein product is CASSPPIVANYGYTF.

The chain couples TRBV10-1 to TRBJ2-2; 8 bases fit TRBD2. V lost 3 bases and J lost 4; bases outside the gene matches: 7. The length of the CDR3 is 16 residues. Looked up from germline, CDR1 is WNHNN and CDR2 is SYGVQD (reference sequence). The CDR3 protein is CASSEGRAGGTGELFF. CDR3 DNA sequence: TGCGCCAGCAGTGAAGGGCGCGCGGGAGGCACCGGGGAGCTGTTTTTT.

The chain uses TRBV28 and TRBJ2-1; D may be TRBD1 (6 bases). Trimming left V 4 bases short and J 6 bases short, with 19 bases between. This CDR3 is 16 amino acids long. Looked up from germline, CDR1 is MDHEN and CDR2 is SYDVKM. For the CDR3, the DNA is TGTGCCAGCAGTTCCACCGGGACACCCTTTAGCAATGAGCAGTTCTTC. This gives the protein CASSSTGTPFSNEQFF.

The genes are TRBV10-3 and TRBJ1-6; D not resolved. V was clipped by 11 bases and J by 9 bases, with 23 bases between them. Germline values: CDR1 ENHRY, CDR2 SYGVKD. This CDR3 is 15 amino acids long. In DNA, the CDR3 is TGTGCCGCGAAAGGAACCGGGAGAGAAGGTTCACCCCTCCACTTT. Amino acid sequence: CAAKGTGREGSPLHF.

The J gene is TRBJ2-2, the V gene TRBV15; 8 nucleotides agree with TRBD1. CDR3 length: 14 residues. V dropped 8 bases and J dropped 2; count of bases not matched to a gene: 4. CDR1 and CDR2 (germline): LNHNV, YYDKDF (reference sequence). In DNA form, the CDR3 reads TGTGCCACCCCTGACAGGGGTAACACCGGGGAGCTGTTTTTT. It specifies CATPDRGNTGELFF. The variable domain in full, completed from reference TRBV15 and TRBJ2-2, reads DAMVIQNPRYQVTQFGKPVTLSCSQTLNHNVMYWYQQKSSQAPKLLFHYYDKDFNNEADTPDNFQSRRPNTSFCFLDIRSPGLGDTAMYLCATPDRGNTGELFFGEGSRLTVL.

The chain employs TRBV15 and TRBJ1-1; D may be TRBD1 (6 bases). This CDR3 spans 16 amino acids. V dropped 5 bases and J dropped 5 bases, with 21 bases sitting between them. The germline gives CDR1 LNHNV, CDR2 YYDKDF (reference sequence). CDR3 nucleotides: TGTGCCACCAGCCGCGGGGGCGCGAGGGGACTTACTGAAGCTTTCTTT. Translated, it gives CATSRGGARGLTEAFF.

The V call is TRBV5-6, the J call TRBJ1-2; 9 nucleotides agree with TRBD1. The length of the CDR3 is 13 residues. J lost 8 bases, V lost 4 bases, and 6 bases had no gene match. Germline V CDR1 and CDR2: SGHDT, YYEEEE. CDR3 sequence: CASSLGTGKGYTF. The CDR3 DNA sequence: TGTGCCAGCAGCCTCGGGACAGGGAAAGGCTACACCTTC. The whole variable domain, remainder taken from reference TRBV5-6 and TRBJ1-2, is DAGVTQSPTHLIKTRGQQVTLRCSPKSGHDTVSWYQQALGQGPQFIFQYYEEEERQRGNFPDRFSGHQFPNYSSELNVNALLLGDSALYLCASSLGTGKGYTFGSGTRLTVV.

V usage is TRBV5-8 and J usage is TRBJ1-2, with TRBD1 matching 8 bases. There are 15 residues in the CDR3. V trimming: 2 bases; J trimming: 4 bases; junction bases outside the gene matches: 7. The germline V gene has CDR1 SGHTS and CDR2 YDEGEE. The CDR3 bases are TGTGCCAGCAGCTTTTCAACAGGGGGAAGCTATGGCTACACCTTC. Its protein product is CASSFSTGGSYGYTF.

The CDR3, as DNA: TGTGCCAGCAGCGTAGCCCCAGGGGAATACGAGCAGTACTTC. This encodes CASSVAPGEYEQYF. The chain uses TRBV9 and TRBJ2-7, with D maybe TRBD1 (6 bases). The CDR3 is 14 residues long. Germline V gene data show CDR1 as SGDLS and CDR2 as YYNGEE. Trimming removed 0 bases at V and 4 bases at J, with 11 bases between. Full variable domain (rest looked up from reference TRBV9 and TRBJ2-7): DSGVTQTPKHLITATGQRVTLRCSPRSGDLSVYWYQQSLDQGLQFLIQYYNGEERAKGNILERFSAQQFPDLHSELNLSSLELGDSALYFCASSVAPGEYEQYFGPGTRLTVT.